The rows below give T cell receptor beta chains drawn from one sample of a study of shared clonotypes between healthy human individuals. The data were produced by immunoSEQ multiplex PCR, yet TCRdb's version contains in-frame clones alone and is incomplete. The sample lists roughly 2.6 million clones, around 94% occurring once. Sequences were obtained from naive CD4+ T cells sorted from blood. These receptors all come from a young man in good health. Both conserved end residues are part of each CDR3. The D gene is left open where the match is weak. Clone size is given for some rows only: seen once, a few or many times, or a class if the clone is expanded.

size: once; J: TRBJ1-4; D: .; V: TRBV5-4; CDR3: CASSRKSGSNNEKLFF; DNA: TGTGCCAGCAGCCGTAAATCGGGCTCTAATAATGAAAAACTGTTTTTT
size: .; J: TRBJ2-5; D: .; V: TRBV19; CDR3: CASSIQTHSQETQYF; DNA: TGTGCCAGTAGTATTCAAACCCATTCCCAGGAGACCCAGTACTTC
size: .; J: TRBJ1-5; D: .; V: TRBV10-3; CDR3: CAISGQESQPQHF; DNA: TGTGCCATCAGTGGACAGGAGTCTCAGCCCCAGCATTTT
size: few; J: TRBJ1-6; D: .; V: TRBV5-5; CDR3: CASSSSGESPLHF; DNA: TGTGCCAGCAGCTCCTCGGGGGAATCACCCCTCCACTTT
size: .; J: TRBJ2-1; D: .; V: TRBV20-1; CDR3: CSATPSNEQFF; DNA: TGCAGTGCTACCCCATCCAATGAGCAGTTCTTC
size: .; J: TRBJ2-1; D: .; V: TRBV5-1; CDR3: CASSLAESSYNEQFF; DNA: TGCGCCAGCAGCTTAGCGGAGAGCTCCTACAATGAGCAGTTCTTC
size: once; J: TRBJ1-1; D: .; V: TRBV28; CDR3: CASKPGRFVTEAFF; DNA: TGTGCCAGCAAACCCGGCCGCTTTGTCACTGAAGCTTTCTTT
size: .; J: TRBJ2-7; D: .; V: TRBV5-6; CDR3: CASSRRGSYEQYF; DNA: TGTGCCAGCAGCCGCAGGGGATCCTACGAGCAGTACTTC
size: .; J: TRBJ2-1; D: TRBD2; V: TRBV5-1; CDR3: CASSLGTSQYNEQFF; DNA: TGCGCCAGCAGCTTGGGGACTAGCCAATACAATGAGCAGTTCTTC
size: .; J: TRBJ1-2; D: .; V: TRBV29-1; CDR3: CSVGTDNYGYTF; DNA: TGCAGCGTTGGGACAGACAACTATGGCTACACCTTC
size: .; J: TRBJ2-7; D: .; V: TRBV30; CDR3: CAWKGSTKLYEQYF; DNA: TGTGCCTGGAAAGGTAGTACCAAACTCTACGAGCAGTACTTC
size: .; J: TRBJ2-1; D: .; V: TRBV11-3; CDR3: CASSLDGGSTGSSYNEQFF; DNA: TGTGCCAGCAGCTTAGATGGAGGAAGTACCGGGAGCTCCTACAATGAGCAGTTCTTC
size: .; J: TRBJ2-5; D: .; V: TRBV2; CDR3: CASSSASGGETQYF; DNA: TGTGCCAGCAGTAGCGCATCAGGGGGGGAGACCCAGTACTTC
size: .; J: TRBJ2-5; D: TRBD2; V: TRBV7-6; CDR3: CASSLYKIGGAAQTQYF; DNA: TGTGCCAGCAGCTTGTACAAAATCGGGGGGGCCGCTCAGACCCAGTACTTC
size: once; J: TRBJ2-1; D: .; V: TRBV10-1; CDR3: CASSESGGSYNEQFF; DNA: TGCGCCAGCAGTGAGAGCGGCGGCTCCTACAATGAGCAGTTCTTC
size: .; J: TRBJ2-1; D: TRBD2; V: TRBV5-1; CDR3: CASSLRLAGDEQFF; DNA: TGCGCCAGCAGCTTGAGACTAGCGGGGGATGAGCAGTTCTTC
size: .; J: TRBJ2-7; D: .; V: TRBV18; CDR3: CASSPPLAVSEQYF; DNA: TGTGCCAGCTCACCACCGTTGGCAGTATCCGAGCAGTACTTC
size: few; J: TRBJ1-1; D: .; V: TRBV19; CDR3: CASSLGPAAFF; DNA: TGTGCCAGTAGCCTGGGACCGGCAGCTTTCTTT
size: .; J: TRBJ1-1; D: TRBD1; V: TRBV5-6; CDR3: CASSSLAPDRATEAFF; DNA: TGTGCCAGCAGCTCCCTGGCCCCGGACAGGGCCACTGAAGCTTTCTTT
size: .; J: TRBJ1-2; D: .; V: TRBV29-1; CDR3: CSGVEGGYGYTF; DNA: TGCAGCGGGGTCGAAGGCGGCTATGGCTACACCTTC
size: .; J: TRBJ2-2; D: TRBD2; V: TRBV27; CDR3: CASRALAGDNYMNTGELFF; DNA: TGTGCCAGCAGGGCCCTAGCGGGGGATAATTATATGAACACCGGGGAGCTGTTTTTT
size: .; J: TRBJ2-1; D: .; V: TRBV4-3; CDR3: CASSHEAGGGNEQFF; DNA: TGCGCCAGCAGCCATGAAGCGGGTGGTGGCAATGAGCAGTTCTTC
size: .; J: TRBJ2-2; D: .; V: TRBV7-7; CDR3: CASSLGVTPGELFF; DNA: TGTGCTAGCAGCTTAGGGGTTACACCCGGGGAGCTGTTTTTT
size: .; J: TRBJ1-4; D: .; V: TRBV5-1; CDR3: CASSLRDQGNEKLFF; DNA: TGCGCCAGCAGCTTGCGGGACCAGGGTAATGAAAAACTGTTTTTT
size: .; J: TRBJ2-7; D: .; V: TRBV1; CDR3: CTSSTPTTGERLDEQYF; DNA: TGCACCAGCAGCACACCCACGACAGGGGAAAGACTGGACGAGCAGTACTTC
size: .; J: TRBJ2-5; D: TRBD2; V: TRBV5-4; CDR3: CASSIAGAEETQYF; DNA: TGTGCCAGCAGCATAGCGGGGGCCGAGGAGACCCAGTACTTC
size: .; J: TRBJ2-1; D: .; V: TRBV7-2; CDR3: CASSSPLLSYNEQFF; DNA: TGTGCCAGCAGCTCCCCCCTCCTATCCTACAATGAGCAGTTCTTC
size: .; J: TRBJ2-1; D: TRBD2; V: TRBV5-4; CDR3: CASSLALAGYNEQFF; DNA: TGTGCCAGCAGCTTGGCACTAGCGGGTTACAATGAGCAGTTCTTC
size: .; J: TRBJ1-2; D: .; V: TRBV7-9; CDR3: CASSRPGPGGYGYTF; DNA: TGTGCCAGCAGCCGACCGGGTCCCGGGGGCTATGGCTACACCTTC
size: .; J: TRBJ2-3; D: TRBD2; V: TRBV6-5; CDR3: CASGSGRGTDTQYF; DNA: TGTGCCAGCGGGAGCGGGAGAGGCACAGATACGCAGTATTTT
size: .; J: TRBJ2-5; D: .; V: TRBV6-1; CDR3: CASSDAGRTQTQYF; DNA: TGTGCCAGCAGTGACGCCGGCCGCACCCAGACCCAGTACTTC
size: .; J: TRBJ1-1; D: TRBD1; V: TRBV7-2; CDR3: CASIRTGTFVGGTEAFF; DNA: TGTGCCAGCATAAGGACAGGAACCTTCGTCGGGGGCACTGAAGCTTTCTTT
size: .; J: TRBJ1-1; D: .; V: TRBV23-1; CDR3: CASSQSTGPSTEAFF; DNA: TGCGCCAGCAGTCAATCTACAGGGCCGAGCACTGAAGCTTTCTTT
size: .; J: TRBJ1-2; D: TRBD1; V: TRBV6-5; CDR3: CASSPGGYGYTF; DNA: TGTGCCAGCAGCCCAGGGGGATATGGCTACACCTTC
size: .; J: TRBJ2-2; D: .; V: TRBV6-6; CDR3: CASRTDSSNTGELFF; DNA: TGTGCCAGCAGAACAGATAGCTCGAACACCGGGGAGCTGTTTTTT
size: .; J: TRBJ1-4; D: TRBD1; V: TRBV5-4; CDR3: CASSQRGQGGEKLFF; DNA: TGTGCCAGCAGCCAAAGGGGACAGGGAGGTGAAAAACTGTTTTTT
size: .; J: TRBJ1-5; D: .; V: TRBV19; CDR3: CASSWGPQPQHF; DNA: TGTGCCAGTAGTTGGGGACCGCAGCCCCAGCATTTT
size: .; J: TRBJ2-1; D: TRBD1; V: TRBV14; CDR3: CASSQESARGLGNNEQFF; DNA: TGTGCCAGCAGCCAAGAATCGGCTAGGGGGCTCGGTAACAATGAGCAGTTCTTC
size: .; J: TRBJ2-3; D: TRBD2; V: TRBV7-6; CDR3: CASSRGLAGTDTQYF; DNA: TGTGCCAGCAGCCGCGGACTAGCGGGAACAGATACGCAGTATTTT
size: .; J: TRBJ2-3; D: .; V: TRBV7-2; CDR3: CASSLAGTLDTQYF; DNA: TGTGCCAGCAGCTTAGCCGGGACATTGGATACGCAGTATTTT
size: once; J: TRBJ2-1; D: TRBD2; V: TRBV7-8; CDR3: CASSNSGNNEQFF; DNA: TGTGCCAGCAGCAATAGCGGGAATAATGAGCAGTTCTTC
size: few; J: TRBJ2-7; D: .; V: TRBV18; CDR3: CASSPGRDEQYF; DNA: TGTGCCAGCTCACCAGGAAGGGACGAGCAGTACTTC
size: .; J: TRBJ2-3; D: .; V: TRBV4-1; CDR3: CASSQFWGDTDTQYF; DNA: TGCGCCAGCAGCCAATTCTGGGGGGACACAGATACGCAGTATTTT
size: .; J: TRBJ1-1; D: .; V: TRBV6-5; CDR3: CASTLSIDTEAFF; DNA: TGTGCCAGCACGCTCTCGATCGACACTGAAGCTTTCTTT
size: .; J: TRBJ2-5; D: TRBD2; V: TRBV19; CDR3: CASSSGTSGSETQYF; DNA: TGTGCCAGTAGTAGCGGGACTAGCGGGAGTGAGACCCAGTACTTC
size: .; J: TRBJ1-2; D: .; V: TRBV2; CDR3: CASTADYGYTF; DNA: TGTGCCAGCACAGCTGACTATGGCTACACCTTC
size: .; J: TRBJ2-5; D: .; V: TRBV4-2; CDR3: CASSQDWGETQYF; DNA: TGTGCCAGCAGCCAAGATTGGGGAGAGACCCAGTACTTC
size: .; J: TRBJ2-1; D: TRBD2; V: TRBV19; CDR3: CASSIPGLAYNEQFF; DNA: TGTGCCAGTAGTATACCGGGACTAGCTTACAATGAGCAGTTCTTC
size: .; J: TRBJ1-1; D: .; V: TRBV4-1; CDR3: CASSHLGEVNTEAFF; DNA: TGCGCCAGCAGCCACCTCGGGGAAGTGAACACTGAAGCTTTCTTT
size: .; J: TRBJ2-7; D: TRBD2; V: TRBV15; CDR3: CATSSSGSSYEQYF; DNA: TGTGCCACCAGCAGTAGCGGGAGCTCCTACGAGCAGTACTTC
size: .; J: TRBJ2-1; D: .; V: TRBV5-1; CDR3: CASSLGNRALYNEQFF; DNA: TGCGCCAGCAGCTTGGGTAACAGGGCTTTGTACAATGAGCAGTTCTTC
size: .; J: TRBJ2-1; D: .; V: TRBV7-8; CDR3: CASSFGLDMNEQFF; DNA: TGTGCCAGCAGCTTTGGGCTAGATATGAATGAGCAGTTCTTC
size: once; J: TRBJ1-4; D: TRBD1; V: TRBV30; CDR3: CAWSRQGQGNEKLFF; DNA: TGTGCCTGGAGCCGTCAGGGACAGGGGAATGAAAAACTGTTTTTT
size: .; J: TRBJ1-1; D: TRBD1; V: TRBV7-9; CDR3: CASSASRGDTEAFF; DNA: TGTGCCAGCAGCGCCTCCAGGGGGGACACTGAAGCTTTCTTT
size: once; J: TRBJ2-1; D: .; V: TRBV6-1; CDR3: CASSARSGRARNEQFF; DNA: TGTGCCAGCAGTGCCCGTAGCGGACGCGCGAGGAATGAGCAGTTCTTC
size: .; J: TRBJ1-2; D: .; V: TRBV11-2; CDR3: CASSRLGSGALLLGYTF; DNA: TGTGCCAGCAGCCGGCTTGGGTCCGGGGCCCTCCTACTTGGCTACACCTTC
size: .; J: TRBJ1-4; D: .; V: TRBV7-8; CDR3: CASSLGLREKLFF; DNA: TGTGCCAGCAGCTTAGGATTGAGGGAAAAACTGTTTTTT
size: few; J: TRBJ1-1; D: .; V: TRBV6-1; CDR3: CASSEARITEAFF; DNA: TGTGCCAGCAGTGAAGCCAGGATCACTGAAGCTTTCTTT